A single sample is the source of the 13 T cell receptor beta chains below, sequenced in a study of T cell responses to AZD1222 COVID-19 vaccine. The protocol was immunoSEQ multiplex PCR, while the TCRdb copy is restricted to in-frame clones and leaves out a portion. This sample has tens of thousands of clones, with over 80% found just once. The specimen comprised peripheral blood, sampled on day 0 of AZD1222 vaccination. These receptors all come from an adult in good health.

The CDR3 DNA reads TGTGCCAGCAGCGGAGGCAATGAGCAGTTCTTC. It yields the protein CASSGGNEQFF. The chain carries TRBV11-2 and TRBJ2-1, with a tentative D call TRBD2 (5 bases). The germline V gene has CDR1 SGHAT and CDR2 FQNNGV. Trimming removed 5 bases from V and 6 bases from J, with 5 bases in between. This CDR3 has 11 amino acids.

Judged by abundance, this clone is medium-sized. V and J are TRBV4-1 and TRBJ2-7, with 12 nucleotides matching TRBD1. After removal of 0 bases from V and 4 bases from J, the junction contained 4 bases not matched to a gene. CDR3 length equals 16 residues. Germline lookup yields CDR1 MGHRA and CDR2 YSYEKL. CDR3 region: CASSQEGTGGMYEQYF. The CDR3 DNA reads as TGCGCCAGCAGCCAAGAAGGGACAGGGGGCATGTACGAGCAGTACTTC.

The gene calls are TRBV5-5 and TRBJ1-6; TRBD1 matches at 8 bases. Germline trimming cut 1 base from V and 9 bases from J; bases unmatched to any gene: 6. This CDR3 is built from 15 residues. Germline CDR1 and CDR2: SGHKS and YYEKEE (reference sequence). Written as DNA, the CDR3 is TGTGCCAGCAGCTTGTTGGGACAGGATGGTTCACCCCTCCACTTT. Translation: CASSLLGQDGSPLHF. Full variable domain (missing parts from reference TRBV5-5 and TRBJ1-6): DAGVTQSPTHLIKTRGQQVTLRCSPISGHKSVSWYQQVLGQGPQFIFQYYEKEERGRGNFPDRFSARQFPNYSSELNVNALLLGDSALYLCASSLLGQDGSPLHFGNGTRLTVT.

The chain carries TRBV18 and TRBJ1-2, with unresolved D. Looked up from germline, CDR1 is KGHSH and CDR2 is LQKENI. The CDR3 spans 14 residues. V shed 0 bases and J shed 4 bases, with 9 bases lying between them. The CDR3 loop is CASSPPGVLYGYTF. CDR3 nucleotide sequence: TGTGCCAGCTCACCACCCGGGGTCCTCTATGGCTACACCTTC.

The chain carries TRBV19 and TRBJ2-7; 8 bases map to TRBD2. The CDR3 spans 16 residues. CDR1 is LNHDA and CDR2 is SQIVND in the germline V gene (reference sequence). Losses at the gene ends were 5 bases for V and 1 base for J; bases not matched to a gene: 10. In DNA, the CDR3 is TGTGCCAGTAGTCCAGTGGGTGGCGGGAGGTCCTACGAGCAGTACTTC. Its translation is CASSPVGGGRSYEQYF. Based on the CDR3 plus reference TRBV19 and TRBJ2-7, the full variable domain is DGGITQSPKYLFRKEGQNVTLSCEQNLNHDAMYWYRQDPGQGLRLIYYSQIVNDFQKGDIAEGYSVSREKKESFPLTVTSAQKNPTAFYLCASSPVGGGRSYEQYFGPGTRLTVT.

The genes are TRBV4-1 and TRBJ2-7, with 8 bases aligning to TRBD1. Germline CDR1 MGHRA, CDR2 YSYEKL. The V and J ends lost 3 bases and 5 bases, in that order; junction bases with no gene match: 6. This CDR3 spans 14 amino acids. This CDR3 is CASSQVRGRDEQYF. The CDR3 DNA is TGCGCCAGCAGCCAGGTCAGGGGGCGAGACGAGCAGTACTTC.

The V and J genes are TRBV19 and TRBJ2-2; D tentatively reads TRBD1 or TRBD2 (5 bases each). The CDR3 is 16 amino acids. V was shortened by 4 bases and J by 0 bases, with 12 bases between the two germline ends. From germline, CDR1 is LNHDA and CDR2 SQIVND (reference sequence). CDR3 residues: CASSTTGAPNTGELFF. DNA for the CDR3: TGTGCCAGTAGTACCACCGGGGCCCCGAACACCGGGGAGCTGTTTTTT.

V gene TRBV2 combines with J gene TRBJ2-2; 9 bases agree with TRBD2. The V gene end was trimmed by 5 bases and the J gene end by 0 bases; junction bases not matched to a gene: 7. CDR1 is SNHLY, CDR2 FYNNEI, per germline. There are 17 residues in the CDR3. The CDR3 DNA sequence: TGTGCCAGCAGTCAGGCGGCGGGAGGGCCGAACACCGGGGAGCTGTTTTTT. Translated, it gives CASSQAAGGPNTGELFF.

In DNA form, the CDR3 reads TGTGCTAGTGGTTTGGTACTGTCTAGCAAACAAGATACGCAGTATTTT. Its translation: CASGLVLSSKQDTQYF. The V call is TRBV12-5, the J call TRBJ2-3, with D possibly matching TRBD2 (5 bases). The CDR3 is 16 residues long. Germline CDR1 is LGHNT and CDR2 is FRNRAP. Trimming took off 0 bases at V and 5 bases at J, with 15 bases between the two ends.

This chain joins TRBV7-3 and TRBJ2-2, with D possibly being TRBD1 (6 bases). The germline V gene has CDR1 SGHTA and CDR2 FQGTGA. The CDR3 spans 15 residues. Trimming pared 5 bases from V and 5 bases from J, leaving 15 bases between. This CDR3 reads CASSLRQAGTGELFF. Here the CDR3 DNA reads TGTGCCAGCAGCCTGAGACAGGCCGGGACCGGGGAGCTGTTTTTT.

V usage is TRBV3-1 (or the pseudogene TRBV3-2) and J usage is TRBJ1-6; D uncertain. CDR1 LGHDT and CDR2 YNNKEL come from the germline V gene (reference sequence). Trimming took off 4 bases at V and 5 bases at J, with 9 bases between the two ends. The CDR3 totals 14 residues. The CDR3 DNA follows: TGTGCCAGCAGCCCCCCGGGTAATAATTCACCCCTCCACTTT. It codes for CASSPPGNNSPLHF.

V and J are TRBV21-1 and TRBJ2-7; the D call TRBD2 from the table was never checked on the DNA. TRBV21-1 is marked as a pseudogene. The CDR3 sequence is 16 residues long. CDR3 nucleotides: TGTGCCAGCAGCAAAGTCCTAGCGGGTAATTCCTACGAGCAGTACTTC. Protein: CASSKVLAGNSYEQYF.

CDR3 sequence: CASSPSVMNTEAFF. As DNA, the CDR3 is TGCGCCAGCAGCCCAAGTGTAATGAACACTGAAGCTTTCTTT. J is TRBJ1-1 and V is TRBV5-1; the D is unclear. The CDR3 spans 14 residues. The ends were cut back, 4 bases at V and 0 bases at J, with 10 bases in the middle. The germline V gene encodes CDR1 SGHRS and CDR2 YFSETQ.